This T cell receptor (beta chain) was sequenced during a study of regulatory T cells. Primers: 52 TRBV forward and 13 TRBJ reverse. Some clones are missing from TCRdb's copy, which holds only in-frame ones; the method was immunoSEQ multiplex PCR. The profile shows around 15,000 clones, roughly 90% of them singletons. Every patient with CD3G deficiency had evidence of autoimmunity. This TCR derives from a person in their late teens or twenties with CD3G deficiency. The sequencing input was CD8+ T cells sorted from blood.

The DNA of the CDR3 is TGTGCCAGCAGCCCGCAGCGGGGTAAGGGGTATGAGACCCAGTACTTC. This gives the protein CASSPQRGKGYETQYF. V is TRBV7-9 and J is TRBJ2-5; 7 nucleotides align to TRBD2. V lost 5 bases, J lost 5 bases, and 14 bases stayed unmatched. The CDR3 has 16 residues. Germline CDR1 reads SEHNR; CDR2 reads FQNEAQ (reference sequence).